This TCR beta chain is from a study of early T cells in non-severe SARS-CoV-2 infection. MiXCR, applied by TCRdb to the 5' RACE reads, yields one record per CDR3 protein. The sample consists of 65,000 to 90,000 distinct CDR3 sequences, roughly an eighth of them appearing once. This CDR3 region has 13 residues. Germline CDR1 and CDR2: KGHSH and LQKENI. Trimming shortened V by 5 bases and J by 4 bases, and 9 bases separated the two germline ends. This clonotype showed up many times. This rearrangement joins TRBV18 to TRBJ1-5, with D possibly matching TRBD1 (6 bases). Sequencing input: whole blood. This receptor was identified in an adult who was a healthcare worker with PCR-confirmed SARS-CoV-2 infection or an uninfected control (not recorded which). The CDR3 nucleotides are TGTGCCAGCTCATTGGGGGCAAATCAGCCCCAGCATTTT. Translating gives CASSLGANQPQHF.